Below, 8 T cell receptor beta chains from the same sample are listed, as sequenced in a study of CD4 T cells in relation to SARS-CoV-2 and coronaviruses. CD4+ T cells from unexposed donors were obtained before the COVID-19 pandemic (2011-2018). The cells were cultured for 10 days before CD4+ T cells were isolated. Profiled with immunoSEQ multiplex PCR; TCRdb holds only in-frame clones, not every one. The sample holds roughly 21,000 clones; around 72% are singletons and the top ten take roughly a sixth. The antigens of these receptors remain unknown. Sequencing was carried out using CD4+ T cells from PBMCs, cultured in vitro. These receptors all come from a human donor in good health.

The genes are TRBV11-3 and TRBJ2-1, with D possibly TRBD2 on 6 matching bases. The CDR3 has 13 amino acids. Trimming stripped 4 bases from V and 7 bases from J, with 11 bases between. CDR1 is SGHNT and CDR2 is YENEEA in the germline V gene. The CDR3 nucleotides are TGTGCCAGCAGCTCCGTAGGAGGGAATGAGCAGTTCTTC. It translates to CASSSVGGNEQFF.

The chain couples TRBV19 to TRBJ1-1; 11 nucleotides agree with TRBD1. Trimming cost V 3 bases and J 7 bases; bases outside gene matches: 7. The CDR3 contains 15 residues. Germline V gene data show CDR1 as LNHDA and CDR2 as SQIVND (reference sequence). The CDR3 here is CASSIPGQGAGEAFF. The DNA of the CDR3 is TGTGCCAGTAGTATCCCCGGACAGGGGGCTGGTGAAGCTTTCTTT.

Only a few counts were recorded for this clone. V is TRBV23-1 and J is TRBJ2-5; D might be TRBD2 (6 bases). TRBV23-1 is treated as an ORF (open reading frame) with a function not yet certain. V lost 4 bases and J 4 bases, leaving 22 bases between the germline ends. There are 17 residues in the CDR3. The CDR3 protein is CASSPPAGQGGGETQYF. CDR3 nucleotides: TGCGCCAGCAGTCCTCCGGCCGGGCAGGGAGGAGGAGAGACCCAGTACTTC.

The rearrangement links TRBV12-3 or TRBV12-4 to TRBJ2-3, with a weak D call TRBD2 (5 bases). The CDR3 sequence is 11 residues long. Trimming stripped 7 bases from V and 5 bases from J, with 7 bases between. For the CDR3, the DNA is TGTGCCAGCACGGGAAAAGATACGCAGTATTTT. Translating gives CASTGKDTQYF.

This chain uses TRBV2 with TRBJ2-7, with 9 positions matching TRBD1. Germline V gene lookup returns CDR1 SNHLY and CDR2 FYNNEI. V gave up 7 bases and J gave up 6 bases; unmatched junction bases: 7. This CDR3 region has 13 residues. As DNA, the CDR3 is TGTGCCAGCAAGGGGACAGGGTCGGCCGAGCAGTACTTC. Its translation is CASKGTGSAEQYF.

The rearrangement links TRBV29-1 to TRBJ2-5; D not certain. Trimming removed 5 bases at V and 2 bases at J, with 12 bases between. From germline, CDR1 is SQVTM and CDR2 ANQGSEA. The CDR3 totals 13 residues. CDR3 protein: CSVRLSEQETQYF. DNA for the CDR3: TGCAGCGTTAGGCTGTCAGAGCAAGAGACCCAGTACTTC.

The chain uses TRBV6-2 or TRBV6-3 and TRBJ1-5, with 7 positions matching TRBD1. Germline CDR1 reads MNHEY; CDR2 reads SVGEGT. V shed 6 bases and J 4 bases; nucleotides not matched to a gene: 9. The CDR3 runs 15 residues. CDR3 residues: CASRPRQGANQPQHF. The CDR3 DNA reads TGTGCCAGCAGACCTAGACAGGGAGCTAATCAGCCCCAGCATTTT.

This clone was observed a single time. The J gene is TRBJ2-7, the V gene TRBV3-1 (or the pseudogene TRBV3-2); TRBD2 agrees at 10 bases. The V gene's germline CDR1 is LGHDT and CDR2 YNNKEL (reference sequence). J lost 7 bases, V lost 6 bases, and 6 bases had no gene match. The CDR3 runs 13 residues. DNA of the CDR3: TGTGCCAGCAGAACTAGCGGGACGGGGGAGCAGTACTTC. Translation gives CASRTSGTGEQYF.